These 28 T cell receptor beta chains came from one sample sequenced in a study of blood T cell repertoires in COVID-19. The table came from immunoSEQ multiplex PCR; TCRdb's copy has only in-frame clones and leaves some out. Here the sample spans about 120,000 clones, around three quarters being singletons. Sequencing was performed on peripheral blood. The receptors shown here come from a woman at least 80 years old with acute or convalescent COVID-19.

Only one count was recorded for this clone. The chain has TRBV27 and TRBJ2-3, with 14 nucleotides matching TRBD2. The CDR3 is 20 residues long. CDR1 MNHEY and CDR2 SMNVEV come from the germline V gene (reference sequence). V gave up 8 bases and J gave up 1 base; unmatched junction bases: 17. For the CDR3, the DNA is TGTGCCAGCCCTCCGCCGGGACTAGCGGGAGTCGGCGTCGGCACAGATACGCAGTATTTT. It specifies CASPPPGLAGVGVGTDTQYF.

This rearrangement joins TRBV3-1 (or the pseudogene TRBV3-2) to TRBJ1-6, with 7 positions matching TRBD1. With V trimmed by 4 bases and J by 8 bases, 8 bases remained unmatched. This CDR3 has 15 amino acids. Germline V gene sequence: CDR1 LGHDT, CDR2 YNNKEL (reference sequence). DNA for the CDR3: TGTGCCAGCAGCCCACGCGGGACAGTTTATTCACCCCTCCACTTT. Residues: CASSPRGTVYSPLHF.

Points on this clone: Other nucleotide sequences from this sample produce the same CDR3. CDR3 nucleotide sequence: TGTGCCAGCAGCCAAGATGGGACAGGGGGCCAGCCCCAGCATTTT. Its translation is CASSQDGTGGQPQHF. This sequence joins TRBV3-1 (or the pseudogene TRBV3-2) and TRBJ1-5, with 12 positions matching TRBD1. Germline lookup yields CDR1 LGHDT and CDR2 YNNKEL (reference sequence). The CDR3 has 15 residues. V shed 0 bases and J 7 bases; nucleotides not matched to a gene: 1.

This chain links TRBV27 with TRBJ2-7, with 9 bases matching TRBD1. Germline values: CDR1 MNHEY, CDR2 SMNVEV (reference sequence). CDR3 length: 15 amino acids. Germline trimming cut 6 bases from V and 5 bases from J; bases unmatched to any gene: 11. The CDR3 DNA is TGTGCCAGCAGCCTTTTTGAGGGACAGGGCCACGAGCAGTACTTC. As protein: CASSLFEGQGHEQYF.

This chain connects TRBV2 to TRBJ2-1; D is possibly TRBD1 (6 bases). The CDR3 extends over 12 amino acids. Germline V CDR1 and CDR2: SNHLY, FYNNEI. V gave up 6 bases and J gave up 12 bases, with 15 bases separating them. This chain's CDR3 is CASSVGTTWQFF. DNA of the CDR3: TGTGCCAGCAGCGTCGGGACAACCTGGCAGTTCTTC.

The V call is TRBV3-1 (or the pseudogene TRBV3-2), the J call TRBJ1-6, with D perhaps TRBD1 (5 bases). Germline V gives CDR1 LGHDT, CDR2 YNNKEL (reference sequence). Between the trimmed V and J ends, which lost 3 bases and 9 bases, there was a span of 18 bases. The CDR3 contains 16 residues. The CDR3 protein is CASSQRDGGTGSPLHF. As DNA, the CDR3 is TGTGCCAGCAGCCAGCGGGACGGAGGTACCGGTTCACCCCTCCACTTT.

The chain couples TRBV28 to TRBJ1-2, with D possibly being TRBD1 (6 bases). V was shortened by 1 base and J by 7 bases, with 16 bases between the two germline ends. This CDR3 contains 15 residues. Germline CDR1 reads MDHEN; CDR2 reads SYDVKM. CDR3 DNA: TGTGCCAGCAGTTTATTAATGGGGCAGGGGATTGGCTACACCTTC. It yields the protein CASSLLMGQGIGYTF.

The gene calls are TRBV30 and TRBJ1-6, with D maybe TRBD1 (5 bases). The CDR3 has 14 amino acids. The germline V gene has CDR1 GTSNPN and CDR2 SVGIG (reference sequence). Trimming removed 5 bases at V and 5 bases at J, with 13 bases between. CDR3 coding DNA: TGTGCCTGGGGGCCAGGGTTCGATAATTCACCCCTCCACTTT. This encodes CAWGPGFDNSPLHF. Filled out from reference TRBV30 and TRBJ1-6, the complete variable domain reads SQTIHQWPATLVQPVGSPLSLECTVEGTSNPNLYWYRQAAGRGLQLLFYSVGIGQISSEVPQNLSASRPQDRQFILSSKKLLLSDSGFYLCAWGPGFDNSPLHFGNGTRLTVT.

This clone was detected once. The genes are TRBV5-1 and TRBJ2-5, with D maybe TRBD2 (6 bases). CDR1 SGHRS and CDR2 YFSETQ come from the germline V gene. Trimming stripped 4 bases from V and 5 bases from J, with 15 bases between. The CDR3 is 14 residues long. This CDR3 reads CASSPGGSGETQYF. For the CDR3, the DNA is TGCGCCAGCAGCCCAGGAGGAAGCGGGGAGACCCAGTACTTC.

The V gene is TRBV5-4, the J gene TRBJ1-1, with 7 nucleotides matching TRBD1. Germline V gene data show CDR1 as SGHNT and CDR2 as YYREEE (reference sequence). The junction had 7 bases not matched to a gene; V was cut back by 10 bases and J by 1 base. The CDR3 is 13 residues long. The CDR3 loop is CACQGGANTEAFF. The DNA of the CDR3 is TGTGCCTGTCAGGGGGGCGCGAACACTGAAGCTTTCTTT.

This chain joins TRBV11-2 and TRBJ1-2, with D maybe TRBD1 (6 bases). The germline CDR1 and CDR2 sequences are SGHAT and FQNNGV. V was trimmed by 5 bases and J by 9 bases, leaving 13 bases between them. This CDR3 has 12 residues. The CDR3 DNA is TGTGCCAGCAGCGCCTCAGGGACACGCTACACCTTC. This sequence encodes CASSASGTRYTF.

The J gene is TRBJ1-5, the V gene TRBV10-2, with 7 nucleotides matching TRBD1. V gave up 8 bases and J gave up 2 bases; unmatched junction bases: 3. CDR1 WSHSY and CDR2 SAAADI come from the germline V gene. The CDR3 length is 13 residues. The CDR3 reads CASGDSRNQPQHF. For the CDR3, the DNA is TGCGCCAGCGGGGACAGTCGCAATCAGCCCCAGCATTTT.

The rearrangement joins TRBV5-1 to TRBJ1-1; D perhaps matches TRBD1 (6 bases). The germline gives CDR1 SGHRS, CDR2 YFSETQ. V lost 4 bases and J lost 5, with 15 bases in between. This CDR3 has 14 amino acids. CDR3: CASSPRGGGTEAFF. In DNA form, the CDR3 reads TGCGCCAGCAGCCCCCGGGGAGGGGGGACTGAAGCTTTCTTT.

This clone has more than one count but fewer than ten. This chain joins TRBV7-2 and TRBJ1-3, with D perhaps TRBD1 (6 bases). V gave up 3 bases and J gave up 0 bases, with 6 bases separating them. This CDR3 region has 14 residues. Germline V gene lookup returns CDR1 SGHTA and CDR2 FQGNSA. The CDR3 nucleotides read TGTGCCAGCAGCTTGGACAGCTCTGGAAACACCATATATTTT. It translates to CASSLDSSGNTIYF. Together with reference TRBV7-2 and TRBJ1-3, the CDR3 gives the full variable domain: GAGVSQSPSNKVTEKGKDVELRCDPISGHTALYWYRQSLGQGLEFLIYFQGNSAPDKSGLPSDRFSAERTGGSVSTLTIQRTQQEDSAVYLCASSLDSSGNTIYFGEGSWLTVV.

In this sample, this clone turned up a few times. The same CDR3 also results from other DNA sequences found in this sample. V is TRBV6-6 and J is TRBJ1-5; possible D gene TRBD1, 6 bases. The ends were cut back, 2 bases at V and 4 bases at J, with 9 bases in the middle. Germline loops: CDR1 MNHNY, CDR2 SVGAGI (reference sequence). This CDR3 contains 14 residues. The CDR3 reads CASSYGQGNQPQHF. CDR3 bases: TGTGCCAGCAGTTACGGGCAGGGGAATCAGCCCCAGCATTTT.

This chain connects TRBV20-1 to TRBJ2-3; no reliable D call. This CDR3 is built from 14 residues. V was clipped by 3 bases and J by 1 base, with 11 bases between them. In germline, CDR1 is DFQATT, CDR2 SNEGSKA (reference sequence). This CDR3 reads CSASSSTRTDTQYF. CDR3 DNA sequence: TGCAGTGCTAGTAGTAGCACCCGCACAGATACGCAGTATTTT.

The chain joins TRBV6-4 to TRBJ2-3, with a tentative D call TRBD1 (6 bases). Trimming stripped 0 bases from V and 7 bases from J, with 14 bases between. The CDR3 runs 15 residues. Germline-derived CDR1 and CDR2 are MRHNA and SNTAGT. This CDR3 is CASSDSPQGTYTQYF. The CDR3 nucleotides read TGTGCCAGCAGTGACTCGCCACAGGGAACCTATACGCAGTATTTT.

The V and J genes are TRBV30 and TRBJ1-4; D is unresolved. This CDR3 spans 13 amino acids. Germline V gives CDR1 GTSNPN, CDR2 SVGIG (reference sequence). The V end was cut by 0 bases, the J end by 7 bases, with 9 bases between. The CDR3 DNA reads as TGTGCCTGGAGTGTAATTGGCGGTGAAAAACTGTTTTTT. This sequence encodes CAWSVIGGEKLFF.

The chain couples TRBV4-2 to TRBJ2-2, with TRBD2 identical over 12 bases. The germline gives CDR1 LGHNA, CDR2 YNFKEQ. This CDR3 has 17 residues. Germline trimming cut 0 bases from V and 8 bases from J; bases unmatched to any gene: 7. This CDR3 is CASSQEPWTSGMGELFF. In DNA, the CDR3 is TGTGCCAGCAGCCAAGAACCCTGGACTAGCGGGATGGGGGAGCTGTTTTTT.

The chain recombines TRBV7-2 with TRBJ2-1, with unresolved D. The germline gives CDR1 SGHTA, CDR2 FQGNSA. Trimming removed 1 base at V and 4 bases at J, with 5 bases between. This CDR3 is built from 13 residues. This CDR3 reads CASSLGRYNEQFF. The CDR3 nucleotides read TGTGCCAGCAGCTTAGGGCGGTACAATGAGCAGTTCTTC.

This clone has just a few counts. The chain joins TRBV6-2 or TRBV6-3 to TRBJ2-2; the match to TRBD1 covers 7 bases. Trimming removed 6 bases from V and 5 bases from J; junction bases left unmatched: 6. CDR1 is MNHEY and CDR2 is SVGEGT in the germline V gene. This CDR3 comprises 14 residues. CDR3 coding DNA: TGTGCCAGCAGCTGGGACAGAGGGACCGGGGAGCTGTTTTTT. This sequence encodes CASSWDRGTGELFF.

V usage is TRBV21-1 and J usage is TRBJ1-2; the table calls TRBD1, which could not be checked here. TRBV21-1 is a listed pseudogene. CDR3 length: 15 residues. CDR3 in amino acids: CASSKAYRGHHGYTF. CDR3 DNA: TGTGCCAGCAGCAAGGCATACAGGGGGCATCATGGCTACACCTTC.

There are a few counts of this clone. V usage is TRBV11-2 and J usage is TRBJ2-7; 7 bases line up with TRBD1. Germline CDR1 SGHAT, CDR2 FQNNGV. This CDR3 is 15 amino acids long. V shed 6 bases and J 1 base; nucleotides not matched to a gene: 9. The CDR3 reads CASRRLRDRSYEQYF. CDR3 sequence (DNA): TGTGCCAGCAGGCGACTCAGGGACAGATCCTACGAGCAGTACTTC.

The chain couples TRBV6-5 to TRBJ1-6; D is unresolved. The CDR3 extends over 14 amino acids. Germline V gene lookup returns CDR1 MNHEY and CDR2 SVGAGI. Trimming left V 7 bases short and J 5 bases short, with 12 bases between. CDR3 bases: TGTGCCAGCATGGTTTCCGGGAATAATTCACCCCTCCACTTT. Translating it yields CASMVSGNNSPLHF.

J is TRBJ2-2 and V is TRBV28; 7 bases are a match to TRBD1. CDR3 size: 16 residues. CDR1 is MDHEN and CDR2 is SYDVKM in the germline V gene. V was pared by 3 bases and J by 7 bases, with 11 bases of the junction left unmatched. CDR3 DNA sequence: TGTGCCAGCAGTTTCGGAGAGGGGGCTCTGGGCGGGGAGCTGTTTTTT. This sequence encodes CASSFGEGALGGELFF.

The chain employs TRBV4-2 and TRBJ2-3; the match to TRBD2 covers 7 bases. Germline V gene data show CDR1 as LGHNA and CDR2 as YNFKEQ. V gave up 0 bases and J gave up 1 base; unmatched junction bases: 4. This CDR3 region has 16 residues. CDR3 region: CASSQEWSGGTDTQYF. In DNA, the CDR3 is TGTGCCAGCAGCCAAGAGTGGAGCGGGGGCACAGATACGCAGTATTTT.

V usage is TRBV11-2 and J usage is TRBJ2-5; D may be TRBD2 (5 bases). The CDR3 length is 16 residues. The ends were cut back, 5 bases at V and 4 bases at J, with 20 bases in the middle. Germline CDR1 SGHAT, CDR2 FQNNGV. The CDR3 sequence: CASSPHLGRGGETQYF. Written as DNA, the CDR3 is TGTGCCAGCAGCCCACACCTTGGGCGAGGAGGAGAGACCCAGTACTTC.

CDR3 in amino acids: CASSQEPGTSGFGSYEQYF. In DNA form, the CDR3 reads TGTGCCAGCAGCCAAGAGCCCGGGACTAGCGGGTTTGGATCCTACGAGCAGTACTTC. The chain recombines TRBV4-2 with TRBJ2-7; 12 bases align to TRBD2. The CDR3 loop spans 19 amino acids. Trimming at V came to 0 bases and at J to 1 base, leaving 10 bases not matched to a gene. Per germline, CDR1 LGHNA and CDR2 YNFKEQ.